This T cell receptor (beta chain) was profiled in a study of OX40 agonist ivuxolimab in advanced cancers. About the study: All patients had ivuxolimab intravenously every 2 weeks at 0.01 to 10 mg/kg.

CDR1 and CDR2 from the germline V gene are MNHNY and SVGAGI (reference sequence). V was cut by 0 bases and J by 0 bases, with 6 bases left in between. The CDR3 runs 15 residues. This table comes from immunoSEQ multiplex PCR, and its TCRdb copy is limited to in-frame clones, with some not included. This table holds around 68,000 clones, about 84% found once. With regard to this clone: Other DNA sequences within the sample encode an identical CDR3.

The chain employs TRBV6-6 and TRBJ1-3; D gene ambiguous. The sample here was CD4+ or CD8+ T cells sorted from blood, taken in a trial of the OX40 agonist ivuxolimab. The receptor was derived from an adult with an advanced solid tumor such as melanoma, head and neck, liver or kidney cancer. CDR3 in amino acids: CASSYSPDSGNTIYF. Here the CDR3 DNA reads TGTGCCAGCAGTTACTCTCCAGACTCTGGAAACACCATATATTTT.